This T cell receptor (beta chain) was identified in a study of graft-versus-host responses after intestinal transplantation. From germline, CDR1 is PRHDT and CDR2 FYEKMQ (reference sequence). The CDR3 totals 15 residues. Notes on this clone: What it recognizes is unknown. Relative to the germline gene, one junction end is altered; a read error may explain this.

Sequencing used immunoSEQ multiplex PCR; TCRdb keeps in-frame clones, though not all of them. The sample shows 77,000 or so clones, around 95% of them seen only once. Specimen: unstimulated CD8+ T cells sorted from spleen or lymph node cells, collected before intestinal transplant. The V and J genes are TRBV13 and TRBJ2-1, with 10 bases fitting TRBD2. This clonotype was obtained from a human donor who received an intestinal transplant. DNA for the CDR3: TGTGCCAACAGCTCTAGCGGGAGAGAATACAATGAGCAGTTCTTC. Protein sequence: CANSSSGREYNEQFF. Combining the CDR3 with reference TRBV13 and TRBJ2-1 gives the whole variable domain AAGVIQSPRHLIKEKRETATLKCYPIPRHDTVYWYQQGPGQDPQFLISFYEKMQSDKGSIPDRFSAQQFSDYHSELNMSSLELGDSALYFCANSSSGREYNEQFFGPGTRLTVL.